The sequence of this T cell receptor beta chain was determined in a study of early T cells in non-severe SARS-CoV-2 infection. Turning to the study itself: Chains from this unsorted whole-blood bulk RNA could not be paired. Overall study findings and caveats: A preference for anti-spike CD8 responses marked VDJdb matching, which missed private and CD4 specificities.

As for this clonotype: Its antigen is undetermined.

This CDR3 comprises 14 residues. Per the germline V gene, CDR1 is SGHTA and CDR2 is FQGNSA. With 7 bases removed from V and 4 bases from J, the gap between germline ends came to 14 bases. Unique molecular identifiers were added to individual cDNA molecules. Each CDR3 protein is one row after TCRdb ran MiXCR on the 5' RACE reads. Of roughly 120,000 distinct CDR3 sequences detected, 14% to 15% appear once; the ten largest clones hold just over 20%. The source material was whole blood. This sequence joins TRBV7-2 and TRBJ2-1; D call uncertain. The sequence derives from an adult who was a healthcare worker with PCR-confirmed SARS-CoV-2 infection or an uninfected control (not recorded which). Written as DNA, the CDR3 is TGTGCCAGCACCTCGGGCCCCCTTTACAATGAGCAGTTCTTC. Translating it yields CASTSGPLYNEQFF.